A selection of T cell receptor beta chains follows, all from one sample in a study of cytomegalovirus exposure and HLA in healthy donors. Sequenced by immunoSEQ multiplex PCR; TCRdb stores in-frame clones only, minus some. Altogether some 71,000 clones are present, roughly 74% being singletons, with the ten largest covering over 20%. Sequenced input: PBMCs. The origin of the receptors is a woman aged 25 to 39 in good health and CMV-seropositive. Each CDR3 is given with its conserved first and last residue. D genes are given only for firm matches. Not every row has a clone size; where given, it reads once, few, many or a size class.

d_call	clone_size	v_call	j_call	cdr3_aa	cdr3_nt
TRBD1	NA	TRBV6-6	TRBJ1-5	CASRGQGYQPQHF	TGTGCCAGCCGGGGACAGGGGTATCAGCCCCAGCATTTT
TRBD2	NA	TRBV6-1	TRBJ2-2	CASSEAPAGLTGELFF	TGTGCCAGCAGTGAAGCCCCAGCGGGGCTTACCGGGGAGCTGTTTTTT
NA	NA	TRBV6-5	TRBJ2-7	CASSIQRQSSYEQYF	TGTGCCAGCAGCATTCAGCGGCAGAGCTCCTACGAGCAGTACTTC
NA	once	TRBV4-1	TRBJ2-7	CASSLLGHPRNEQYF	TGCGCCAGCAGCCTTCTGGGGCACCCGAGGAACGAGCAGTACTTC
TRBD1	NA	TRBV6-1	TRBJ2-7	CASSRGTGLSEQYF	TGTGCCAGCAGTCGGGGGACAGGGTTGAGCGAGCAGTACTTC
NA	NA	TRBV10-3	TRBJ2-5	CAISESSGLTQETQYF	TGTGCCATCAGTGAGTCCTCAGGGCTGACCCAAGAGACCCAGTACTTC
TRBD1	NA	TRBV5-1	TRBJ1-2	CASSLGTGFSYGYTF	TGCGCCAGCAGCCTCGGGACAGGGTTCTCCTATGGCTACACCTTC
TRBD1	NA	TRBV2	TRBJ1-4	CASGTGTNEKLFF	TGTGCCAGCGGGACAGGAACTAATGAAAAACTGTTTTTT
NA	NA	TRBV6-1	TRBJ1-5	CASSADLVQPQHF	TGTGCCAGCAGTGCCGACTTAGTTCAGCCCCAGCATTTT
NA	NA	TRBV7-8	TRBJ2-7	CASSSEVGLYEQYF	TGTGCCAGCAGCTCGGAGGTCGGGCTCTACGAGCAGTACTTC
TRBD1	NA	TRBV5-8	TRBJ1-1	CASRRPGTGFYTEAFF	TGTGCCAGCAGACGTCCCGGGACAGGGTTTTACACTGAAGCTTTCTTT
NA	few	TRBV4-2	TRBJ2-1	CASSQGLPSRNEQFF	TGTGCCAGCAGCCAAGGACTGCCGTCGAGGAATGAGCAGTTCTTC
NA	NA	TRBV5-1	TRBJ1-4	CASSSSGGANEKLFF	TGCGCCAGCAGCTCGTCGGGTGGTGCTAATGAAAAACTGTTTTTT
NA	once	TRBV29-1	TRBJ2-7	CSVEDQGVGYEQYF	TGCAGCGTTGAAGATCAAGGGGTCGGCTACGAGCAGTACTTC
NA	few	TRBV30	TRBJ1-6	CAWSSGFNSPLHF	TGTGCCTGGAGCTCGGGGTTTAATTCACCCCTCCACTTT
NA	NA	TRBV28	TRBJ2-4	CASSFPGVLHQYF	TGTGCCAGCAGTTTTCCGGGGGTCCTGCATCAGTACTTC
NA	NA	TRBV6-5	TRBJ1-1	CASSSTSRRNTEAFF	TGTGCCAGCAGTTCTACTTCCCGCCGGAACACTGAAGCTTTCTTT
TRBD1	NA	TRBV7-9	TRBJ2-5	CASSPPGQGRKNQYF	TGTGCCAGCAGCCCCCCGGGACAGGGGAGGAAGAACCAGTACTTC
TRBD1	NA	TRBV10-3	TRBJ2-7	CAISSPGTAYYEQYF	TGTGCCATCAGCTCCCCCGGGACAGCTTATTACGAGCAGTACTTC
TRBD1	NA	TRBV28	TRBJ1-2	CASRGTGSPRDGYTF	TGTGCCAGCAGGGGGACAGGGTCCCCTCGGGATGGCTACACCTTC
TRBD1	NA	TRBV30	TRBJ2-7	CAWDPRTGGWEQYF	TGTGCCTGGGACCCGAGGACAGGGGGTTGGGAGCAGTACTTC
TRBD2	few	TRBV7-2	TRBJ2-2	CASSQQRGANTGELFF	TGTGCCAGCAGCCAACAGCGGGGTGCGAACACCGGGGAGCTGTTTTTT
NA	NA	TRBV20-1	TRBJ1-2	CSAAPSYGYTF	TGCAGTGCCGCCCCTAGCTATGGCTACACCTTC
TRBD2	few	TRBV5-6	TRBJ2-5	CASSSRAGGETQYF	TGTGCCAGCAGCTCCCGGGCGGGAGGAGAGACCCAGTACTTC
NA	NA	TRBV28	TRBJ1-2	CASSLLRGGGYTF	TGTGCCAGCAGTTTATTGCGGGGAGGAGGCTACACCTTC
TRBD2	NA	TRBV29-1	TRBJ2-7	CSVEIAGGPFYEQYF	TGCAGCGTTGAAATAGCGGGAGGCCCTTTTTACGAGCAGTACTTC
TRBD1	few	TRBV7-2	TRBJ1-2	CASSTYTGGEYGYTF	TGTGCCAGCAGCACTTACACAGGGGGGGAATATGGCTACACCTTC
TRBD2	NA	TRBV28	TRBJ2-5	CASTPPGGETQYF	TGTGCCAGCACTCCACCGGGAGGGGAGACCCAGTACTTC
NA	NA	TRBV21-1	TRBJ1-2	CASSKGGESYGYTF	TGTGCCAGCAGCAAAGGGGGGGAATCCTATGGCTACACCTTC
NA	NA	TRBV7-9	TRBJ1-1	CASSLGAGLNTEAFF	TGTGCCAGCAGCTTAGGGGCAGGTTTGAACACTGAAGCTTTCTTT
TRBD2	once	TRBV15	TRBJ2-1	CATSRGDVAGGNEQFF	TGTGCCACCAGCAGAGGGGACGTAGCGGGAGGAAATGAGCAGTTCTTC
TRBD2	NA	TRBV30	TRBJ2-1	CAWSRASGRDEQFF	TGTGCCTGGAGTCGGGCTAGCGGGAGAGATGAGCAGTTCTTC
NA	NA	TRBV28	TRBJ2-7	CASSSNYEQYF	TGTGCCAGCAGTTCCAATTACGAGCAGTACTTC
NA	NA	TRBV2	TRBJ2-7	CASSDLEVAPYEQYF	TGTGCCAGCAGCGACTTGGAGGTAGCCCCCTACGAGCAGTACTTC
TRBD1	NA	TRBV30	TRBJ2-1	CAWSGGQGGFF	TGTGCCTGGAGTGGTGGACAGGGGGGGTTCTTC
NA	NA	TRBV30	TRBJ1-2	CAWSGGRAGYTF	TGTGCCTGGAGTGGAGGGAGAGCAGGCTACACCTTC
TRBD1	NA	TRBV30	TRBJ2-7	CAWVLRTGRGEQYF	TGTGCCTGGGTACTCCGGACAGGCCGAGGGGAGCAGTACTTC
NA	NA	TRBV29-1	TRBJ1-5	CSVGGEGKPQHF	TGCAGCGTTGGGGGGGAGGGCAAGCCCCAGCATTTT
NA	NA	TRBV30	TRBJ2-7	CAWSWGLRYEQYF	TGTGCCTGGAGTTGGGGCCTCAGGTACGAGCAGTACTTC
NA	NA	TRBV27	TRBJ2-2	CASKGTPLRELFF	TGTGCCAGCAAAGGGACTCCACTCAGGGAGCTGTTTTTT
TRBD1	NA	TRBV19	TRBJ2-7	CASSFWDRDHEQYF	TGTGCCAGTAGTTTCTGGGACAGGGACCACGAGCAGTACTTC
TRBD1	once	TRBV5-1	TRBJ1-1	CASSFTAGQGGEAFF	TGCGCCAGCAGCTTCACGGCGGGACAGGGGGGTGAAGCTTTCTTT
TRBD1	NA	TRBV29-1	TRBJ1-1	CSVRPGTGRTGDTEAFF	TGCAGCGTGCGTCCCGGGACAGGGCGTACTGGCGACACTGAAGCTTTCTTT
TRBD1	NA	TRBV2	TRBJ2-7	CASSEGTGPYEQYF	TGTGCCAGCAGTGAAGGGACAGGTCCCTACGAGCAGTACTTC
NA	few	TRBV6-5	TRBJ2-7	CASRALGEQYF	TGTGCCTCCCGAGCGCTTGGCGAGCAGTACTTC
NA	NA	TRBV5-1	TRBJ2-7	CASSLGDSEQYF	TGCGCCAGCAGCTTGGGGGACTCCGAGCAGTACTTC
TRBD1	NA	TRBV25-1	TRBJ1-2	CASSESLGQGDYGYTF	TGTGCCAGCAGTGAAAGCCTGGGGCAGGGGGACTATGGCTACACCTTC
TRBD2	NA	TRBV2	TRBJ2-7	CASSGLARKEYEQYF	TGTGCCAGCAGCGGACTAGCACGAAAGGAATACGAGCAGTACTTC
TRBD2	few	TRBV2	TRBJ2-1	CASRISGFNEQFF	TGTGCCAGCAGGATTAGCGGGTTTAATGAGCAGTTCTTC
TRBD2	NA	TRBV27	TRBJ2-7	CASRRDYQGVQYF	TGTGCCAGCAGGCGGGACTACCAAGGGGTGCAGTACTTC